This TCR beta chain appears in the sequencing data of a study of CD8 T cells in ankylosing spondylitis. TCRdb analysed the 5' RACE reads with MiXCR anew, one entry per CDR3 protein. The sample contains 200,000 to 300,000 distinct CDR3 sequences, more than 25% of which appear only once. On this clonotype: Its antigen is still unknown.

Study findings and constraints: Disease-linked clones reportedly showed significant enrichment in matched ankylosing spondylitis synovial fluid.

Between the trimmed V and J ends, which lost 5 bases and 3 bases, there was a span of 10 bases. The CDR3 extends over 12 amino acids. From germline, CDR1 is DFQATT and CDR2 SNEGSKA (reference sequence). The receptor was derived from a male donor with ankylosing spondylitis or in good health (not recorded which). The specimen was blood, either unsorted or a sorted T cell fraction (not recorded which). The chain has TRBV20-1 and TRBJ1-1; D unclear. CDR3 coding DNA: TGCAGTGCTCAACTCGGAGACACTGAAGCTTTCTTT. This sequence encodes CSAQLGDTEAFF.